Listed here are 24 T cell receptor beta chains from one sample, sequenced in a study of spatial heterogeneity in lung cancer. One entry per CDR3 protein results from TCRdb running MiXCR on the 5' RACE reads. The table lists 5,000 to 5,500 distinct CDR3 sequences, 30% to 35% of them singletons. As for time point: sample taken at primary tumor resection. Frozen PBMC, nontumor lung or tumor provided whole RNA, which was sequenced unsorted. The sample consisted of PBMCs, taken at surgery. The receptors derive from a female donor with early-stage non-small cell lung cancer.

As to this clonotype: The library was prepared for alpha chains; this beta chain is a stray read, so its frequency means little. J is TRBJ2-3 and V is TRBV29-1; D not resolved. This CDR3 is built from 15 residues. Germline lookup yields CDR1 SQVTM and CDR2 ANQGSEA. Trimming stripped 3 bases from V and 2 bases from J, with 15 bases between. The CDR3 is CSVERHGGSTDTQYF. CDR3 bases: TGCAGCGTTGAGCGGCACGGTGGTTCCACAGATACGCAGTATTTT.

There are a few counts of this clonotype. In a library made to pick up alpha chains, this beta chain is a stray read with a size that means little. V gene TRBV15 combines with J gene TRBJ2-7; tentative D call: TRBD1 (5 bases). In germline, CDR1 is LNHNV, CDR2 YYDKDF (reference sequence). V lost 1 base and J lost 0, with 10 bases in between. The CDR3 contains 15 residues. The CDR3 spells CATSRGQWSSYEQYF. In DNA, the CDR3 is TGTGCCACCAGCAGAGGACAGTGGAGCTCCTACGAGCAGTACTTC.

On this clonotype itself: The library was designed around alpha chains, so this beta chain is a stray read whose abundance carries little weight. This sequence joins TRBV11-2 and TRBJ2-5; D may be TRBD1 or TRBD2 (5 bases each). Trimming stripped 3 bases from V and 5 bases from J, with 16 bases between. In germline, CDR1 is SGHAT, CDR2 FQNNGV. The CDR3 is made up of 15 amino acids. Here the CDR3 reads CASSLTGTSEETQYF. CDR3 DNA: TGTGCCAGCAGCTTGACCGGGACCTCGGAGGAGACCCAGTACTTC.

A few counts support this clonotype. With the library built for alpha chains, this beta chain is off target and its frequency is not meaningful. This chain links TRBV12-3 or TRBV12-4 with TRBJ2-1, with a tentative D call TRBD1 (6 bases). The CDR3 spans 16 residues. The ends were cut back, 3 bases at V and 6 bases at J, with 18 bases in the middle. The CDR3 DNA reads TGTGCCAGCAGTTTGGTAACCGGGACACCCTCCAATGAGCAGTTCTTC. It yields the protein CASSLVTGTPSNEQFF.

Note on this clonotype: The library was prepared for alpha chains; this beta chain is a stray read, so its frequency means little. This chain joins TRBV20-1 and TRBJ2-1; TRBD2 might be the D (6 bases). Germline CDR1 reads DFQATT; CDR2 reads SNEGSKA (reference sequence). The CDR3 sequence is 12 residues long. Trimming removed 3 bases at V and 4 bases at J, with 7 bases between. The DNA for the CDR3 is TGCAGTGCTAGGGGGGGATACAATGAGCAGTTCTTC. Translated: CSARGGYNEQFF.

As regards this clonotype: The library was prepared for alpha chains; this beta chain is a stray read, so its frequency means little. The chain recombines TRBV6-5 with TRBJ2-3; 14 bases map to TRBD2. Trimming cost V 2 bases and J 7 bases; bases outside gene matches: 14. The CDR3 loop spans 19 amino acids. Germline CDR1 MNHEY, CDR2 SVGAGI. CDR3 protein: CASSYTYPGLAGGGNTQYF. The CDR3 DNA sequence: TGTGCCAGCAGTTACACCTATCCCGGACTAGCGGGGGGAGGTAATACGCAGTATTTT.

Points on this clonotype: Since it is a stray read in a library aimed at alpha chains, this beta chain has a size that is not meaningful. The rearrangement joins TRBV30 to TRBJ2-3; D possibly matches TRBD1 or TRBD2 (5 bases each). The CDR3 is made up of 11 amino acids. V was pared by 4 bases and J by 8 bases, with 10 bases between. The V gene's germline CDR1 is GTSNPN and CDR2 SVGIG (reference sequence). The CDR3 coding sequence is TGTGCCTGGAATCGGGACGCTACGCAGTATTTT. Its protein is CAWNRDATQYF. Full variable domain (missing parts from reference TRBV30 and TRBJ2-3): SQTIHQWPATLVQPVGSPLSLECTVEGTSNPNLYWYRQAAGRGLQLLFYSVGIGQISSEVPQNLSASRPQDRQFILSSKKLLLSDSGFYLCAWNRDATQYFGPGTRLTVL.

As to this clonotype: The size of this beta chain means little, since it is a stray read in a library made for alpha chains. The chain is built from TRBV24-1 and TRBJ2-1, with D hard to call. In germline, CDR1 is KGHDR, CDR2 SFDVKD. The length of the CDR3 is 14 residues. V was clipped by 3 bases and J by 7 bases, with 12 bases between them. The CDR3 bases are TGTGCCACCAGTGATCCTTATGTGGGGAATGAGCAGTTCTTC. Protein product: CATSDPYVGNEQFF.

In regard to this clonotype: A library prepared for alpha chains yielded this beta chain as an off-target read; its size is of little meaning. The genes are TRBV18 and TRBJ2-3; 12 nucleotides line up with TRBD2. J gave up 2 bases and V 2 bases, and 5 bases lay outside the gene matches. Germline assignment: CDR1 KGHSH and CDR2 LQKENI. The CDR3 runs 17 residues. The DNA for the CDR3 is TGTGCCAGCTCACCAAAAACTAGCGGGGGGCTCACAGATACGCAGTATTTT. Its protein is CASSPKTSGGLTDTQYF. The full variable domain, rest sourced from reference TRBV18 and TRBJ2-3, is NAGVMQNPRHLVRRRGQEARLRCSPMKGHSHVYWYRQLPEEGLKFMVYLQKENIIDESGMPKERFSAEFPKEGPSILRIQQVVRGDSAAYFCASSPKTSGGLTDTQYFGPGTRLTVL.

In its sample, this clonotype is medium-sized. This beta chain was picked up by a library intended for alpha chains and is off target, so its count carries little meaning. The V gene is TRBV4-1, the J gene TRBJ1-5; D is perhaps TRBD1 (5 bases). V dropped 4 bases and J dropped 0 bases, with 13 bases sitting between them. Per germline, CDR1 MGHRA and CDR2 YSYEKL. The CDR3 is 16 residues long. The CDR3 here is CASSPGRGYSNQPQHF. Written as DNA, the CDR3 is TGCGCCAGCAGCCCGGGGCGAGGATATAGCAATCAGCCCCAGCATTTT.

Comment on this clonotype: Since the library was made to target alpha chains, this beta chain is a stray read and its abundance is not meaningful. CDR3 DNA sequence: TGCGCCAGCAGCCCGGGACCTAATCTGGACAATGAGCAGTTCTTC. It translates to CASSPGPNLDNEQFF. The chain couples TRBV5-1 to TRBJ2-1; D tentatively fits TRBD1 or TRBD2 (5 bases each). Germline CDR1 SGHRS, CDR2 YFSETQ. V was trimmed by 4 bases and J by 5 bases, leaving 16 bases between them. CDR3 size: 15 residues. Combining the CDR3 with reference TRBV5-1 and TRBJ2-1 gives the whole variable domain KAGVTQTPRYLIKTRGQQVTLSCSPISGHRSVSWYQQTPGQGLQFLFEYFSETQRNKGNFPGRFSGRQFSNSRSEMNVSTLELGDSALYLCASSPGPNLDNEQFFGPGTRLTVL.

As for this clonotype: This beta chain turned up in a library designed for alpha chains; as an off-target read, its abundance says little. This chain links TRBV2 with TRBJ2-5; perhaps TRBD2 as D (6 bases). V lost 2 bases to trimming and J lost 2 bases, with 24 bases between them. The V gene's germline CDR1 is SNHLY and CDR2 FYNNEI. The CDR3 runs to 19 residues. DNA for the CDR3: TGTGCCAGCAGTGAATATATCGGACTATCCGGGCGGAGTCAAGAGACCCAGTACTTC. This translates into CASSEYIGLSGRSQETQYF.

This clonotype was recorded a few times. This beta chain lies outside the target of a library built for alpha chains; its clone size means little. This chain connects TRBV28 to TRBJ2-7; D is undetermined. This CDR3 spans 15 amino acids. CDR1 is MDHEN and CDR2 is SYDVKM in the germline V gene. Trimming left V 4 bases short and J 4 bases short, with 17 bases between. CDR3 nucleotides: TGTGCCAGCAGTTCTGAGTACCGACCCGGTTACGAGCAGTACTTC. This encodes CASSSEYRPGYEQYF.

Concerning this clonotype itself: Sequence at one end of the junction differs from germline and may be a read error. This beta chain is a stray read from a library made for alpha chains; its abundance is not meaningful. The chain employs TRBV9 and TRBJ2-3, with D unresolved. The CDR3 sequence is 14 residues long. Germline V gene sequence: CDR1 SGDLS, CDR2 YYNGEE. CDR3 nucleotides: TGTGCCAGCAGCGTCTTCCCTTCCACAGATACGCAGTTTTTT. This gives the protein CASSVFPSTDTQFF.

Concerning this clonotype itself: The library was designed around alpha chains, so this beta chain is a stray read whose abundance carries little weight. The J gene is TRBJ2-7, the V gene TRBV5-4; D unclear. The germline CDR1 and CDR2 sequences are SGHNT and YYREEE (reference sequence). The V end lost 3 bases, the J end lost 5 bases, and 6 bases lay between the germline ends. The CDR3 is 11 amino acids. DNA for the CDR3: TGTGCCAGCAGCTGGGGTGACGAGCAGTACTTC. Encoded protein: CASSWGDEQYF.

In the case of this clonotype: A library prepared for alpha chains yielded this beta chain as an off-target read; its size is of little meaning. V usage is TRBV4-1 and J usage is TRBJ2-1, with TRBD2 matching over 7 bases. Germline CDR1 reads MGHRA; CDR2 reads YSYEKL. V gave up 1 base and J gave up 2 bases; unmatched junction bases: 8. CDR3 length: 17 amino acids. The DNA of the CDR3 is TGCGCCAGCAGCCAAGTGTGGCCTAGCGGCACCTACAATGAGCAGTTCTTC. Encoded protein: CASSQVWPSGTYNEQFF.

As concerns this clonotype: Found in a library prepared for alpha chains, this beta chain is an off-target read, and its abundance has little meaning. The chain has TRBV9 and TRBJ2-3; D uncertain. In germline, CDR1 is SGDLS, CDR2 YYNGEE. The CDR3 runs 12 residues. Trimming cost V 4 bases and J 0 bases, with 3 bases left between them. The CDR3 region is CASSPSTDTQYF. For the CDR3, the DNA is TGTGCCAGCAGCCCGAGCACAGATACGCAGTATTTT.

By proportion, this clonotype is medium-sized. Since the library was made to target alpha chains, this beta chain is a stray read and its abundance is not meaningful. This chain uses TRBV6-1 with TRBJ2-7, with no clear D. V was trimmed by 7 bases and J by 3 bases, leaving 7 bases between them. Germline V gives CDR1 MNHNS, CDR2 SASEGT. The CDR3 is 11 residues long. CDR3 loop: CASMGGYEQYF. The CDR3 region has the DNA TGTGCCAGCATGGGCGGCTACGAGCAGTACTTC.

A note on this clonotype: This beta chain represents an off-target read in a library built for alpha chains; its size is of limited meaning. The rearrangement links TRBV11-2 to TRBJ2-7; tentatively, D is TRBD1 (6 bases). V gave up 3 bases and J gave up 4 bases, with 16 bases separating them. The CDR3 is 15 amino acids. Germline V gives CDR1 SGHAT, CDR2 FQNNGV. This CDR3 is CASSLRLGTLYEQYF. CDR3 bases: TGTGCCAGCAGCTTGAGGTTGGGGACACTTTACGAGCAGTACTTC. The variable domain in full, with the rest retrieved from reference TRBV11-2 and TRBJ2-7, is EAGVAQSPRYKIIEKRQSVAFWCNPISGHATLYWYQQILGQGPKLLIQFQNNGVVDDSQLPKDRFSAERLKGVDSTLKIQPAKLEDSAVYLCASSLRLGTLYEQYFGPGTRLTVT.

About this clonotype: This beta chain turned up in a library designed for alpha chains; as an off-target read, its abundance says little. This sequence joins TRBV7-2 and TRBJ2-5; tentative D call: TRBD2 (6 bases). V lost 5 bases and J lost 5, with 15 bases in between. This CDR3 region has 14 residues. The germline V gene has CDR1 SGHTA and CDR2 FQGNSA. CDR3 residues: CASSTSRTIETQYF. In nucleotides, the CDR3 is TGTGCCAGCAGCACCTCCAGGACTATCGAGACCCAGTACTTC.

This clonotype appeared a few times. This beta chain slipped into a library made for alpha chains as a stray read, so its size is not meaningful. The CDR3 region has the DNA TGTGCCAGCAGCTTAGTATCGGGGGGCTACTACGAGCAGTACTTC. Translating gives CASSLVSGGYYEQYF. This rearrangement joins TRBV7-2 to TRBJ2-7; D is perhaps TRBD2 (7 bases). Deletions cut 1 base from V and 3 bases from J, with 13 bases between. The V gene's germline CDR1 is SGHTA and CDR2 FQGNSA. The length of the CDR3 is 15 residues.

As concerns this clonotype: The library was designed around alpha chains, so this beta chain is a stray read whose abundance carries little weight. The rearrangement links TRBV20-1 to TRBJ2-7; D ambiguous. Germline assignment: CDR1 DFQATT and CDR2 SNEGSKA (reference sequence). The CDR3 has 16 residues. Deletions cut 2 bases from V and 0 bases from J, with 17 bases between. CDR3 DNA sequence: TGCAGTGCTAGATTGCGCGGCGTTAAGGCCTCCTACGAGCAGTACTTC. Translated: CSARLRGVKASYEQYF.

By sample share, this clonotype is medium-sized. This beta chain is a stray read from a library made for alpha chains; its abundance is not meaningful. This chain connects TRBV20-1 to TRBJ2-7, with D possibly being TRBD2 (6 bases). CDR3 length equals 14 residues. Germline CDR1 reads DFQATT; CDR2 reads SNEGSKA (reference sequence). Deletions cut 6 bases from V and 4 bases from J, with 19 bases between. The CDR3 coding sequence is TGCAGTGCCAAGGGGCCACTAGCTGTGTACGAGCAGTACTTC. The encoded protein is CSAKGPLAVYEQYF.

Regarding this clonotype: This beta chain is an unintended read in a library built for alpha chains; its size means little. The chain carries TRBV28 and TRBJ2-5; 8 bases agree with TRBD2. Germline CDR1 is MDHEN and CDR2 is SYDVKM. CDR3 size: 15 residues. The V and J ends lost 5 bases and 5 bases, in that order; junction bases with no gene match: 10. Here the CDR3 reads CASSPNFSGAETQYF. CDR3 in DNA: TGTGCCAGCAGTCCGAACTTTAGCGGGGCTGAGACCCAGTACTTC.